This T cell receptor (beta chain) comes out of a study of STAT3 mutations in large granular lymphocyte leukemia. Details on this clone: Its antigen remains unidentified.

Study observations and caveats: After therapy, about 35% of the 18 patients switched clonotypes, all new clones STAT3 wild type. Samples missed the first appearance of the clone. Every T-LGLL patient had at least one immunodominant TCRbeta clonotype.

TCRdb keeps only in-frame clones here, not all; method: immunoSEQ multiplex PCR. The data hold over 4,000 clones, with about 81% observed a single time. This CDR3 has 13 amino acids. The V gene end was trimmed by 5 bases and the J gene end by 7 bases; junction bases not matched to a gene: 6. Germline CDR1 and CDR2: MNHEY and SMNVEV (reference sequence). Sequencing was performed on peripheral blood mononuclear cells. V is TRBV27 and J is TRBJ1-2, with 8 bases lining up with TRBD1. The receptor comes from a boy younger than 18 with T-cell large granular lymphocyte leukemia. Some clones in this sample may be carry-over from other donors' samples. CDR3 residues: CASSPQGARGYTF. DNA for the CDR3: TGTGCCAGCAGTCCGCAGGGGGCTCGTGGCTACACCTTC.